The 2 T cell receptor beta chains given below trace back to one sample, sequenced in a study of blood T cell repertoires in COVID-19. Profiled with immunoSEQ multiplex PCR; TCRdb holds only in-frame clones, not every one. This sample has over 150,000 clones, with roughly 91% found just once. The sequenced sample consisted of peripheral blood. The receptors were sampled from a man between 18 and 29 years old with COVID-19, enrolled during active disease.

The rearrangement links TRBV28 to TRBJ2-1; 10 bases are shared with TRBD2. The length of the CDR3 is 13 residues. After removal of 2 bases from V and 10 bases from J, the junction contained 2 bases not matched to a gene. Germline lookup yields CDR1 MDHEN and CDR2 SYDVKM. CDR3 bases: TGTGCCAGCAGTTTACTTAGCGGGAGGGAGCAGTTCTTC. It translates to CASSLLSGREQFF.

V is TRBV5-4 and J is TRBJ2-1; D is possibly TRBD2 (5 bases). CDR3 size: 17 residues. The germline CDR1 and CDR2 sequences are SGHNT and YYREEE (reference sequence). The V and J ends lost 0 bases and 0 bases respectively, with 13 bases between them. The CDR3 DNA sequence: TGTGCCAGCAGCTTGGGGCCAGCGGCAAGCTCCTACAATGAGCAGTTCTTC. Protein sequence: CASSLGPAASSYNEQFF.